The sample holds a few counts of the clone carrying this T cell receptor (beta chain). This sample is part of a study of blood T cells in healthy people across ages. The second PCR ran roughly 6 to 11 cycles with a sample-barcoded 5' primer and J-beta primers. TCRdb redid the calling of the 5' RACE reads with MiXCR, one entry per CDR3 protein. Counted here are over 500,000 distinct CDR3 sequences, over 25% occurring once; the ten biggest clones make up 3% to 4%. Germline lookup yields CDR1 MDHEN and CDR2 SYDVKM. Trimming stripped 11 bases from V and 4 bases from J, with 11 bases between. There are 12 residues in the CDR3. This sample also appeared in a second study, on T cells of mothers and their children.

The chain links TRBV28 to TRBJ1-4; D is undetermined. The sample comprised blood. The clonotype originates from a boy younger than 10 in good health. The CDR3 reads CASGFHNEKLFF. In nucleotides, the CDR3 is TGTGCCTCCGGGTTCCATAATGAAAAACTGTTTTTT.